The clone carrying this T cell receptor (beta chain) was counted many times. A second roughly 6 to 12 cycle PCR used barcoded and J-beta primers. Each CDR3 protein gets one entry after TCRdb re-called the 5' RACE reads with MiXCR. The profile shows about 1.1 million distinct CDR3 sequences, roughly two fifths of them singletons. This sample was included in a study of blood T cells in healthy people across ages. As for the study in general: In model experiments, template switching was able to capture about one barcoded beta molecule for every two T cells that were present.

Germline V lookup: CDR1 SQVTM, CDR2 ANQGSEA. This CDR3 contains 15 residues. V gave up 6 bases and J gave up 0 bases; unmatched junction bases: 5. Sequencing input: blood. The chain is built from TRBV29-1 and TRBJ2-1, with 10 bases lining up with TRBD1. The TCR was taken from a man between 18 and 29 years old in good health. CDR3 coding DNA: TGCAGCGTGTTGACAGGGGGCAACTCCTACAATGAGCAGTTCTTC. Protein product: CSVLTGGNSYNEQFF.